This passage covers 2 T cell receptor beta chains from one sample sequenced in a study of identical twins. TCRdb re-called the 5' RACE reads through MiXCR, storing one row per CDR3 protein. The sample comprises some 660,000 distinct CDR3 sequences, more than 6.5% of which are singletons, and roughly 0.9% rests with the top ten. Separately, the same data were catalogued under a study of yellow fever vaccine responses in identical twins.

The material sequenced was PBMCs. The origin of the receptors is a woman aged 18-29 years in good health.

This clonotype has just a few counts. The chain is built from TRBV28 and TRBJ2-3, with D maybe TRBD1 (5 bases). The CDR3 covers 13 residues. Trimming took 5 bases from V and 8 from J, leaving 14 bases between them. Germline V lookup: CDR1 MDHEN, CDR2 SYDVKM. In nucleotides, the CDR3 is TGTGCCAGCAGTCACCCGAACCAGGGTACGCAGTATTTT. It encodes CASSHPNQGTQYF.

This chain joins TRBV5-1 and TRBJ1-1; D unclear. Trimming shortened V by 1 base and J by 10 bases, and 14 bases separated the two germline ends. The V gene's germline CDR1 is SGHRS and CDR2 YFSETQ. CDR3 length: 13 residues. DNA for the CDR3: TGCGCCAGCAGCTTGCCTGATGGAGGGAGAGCTTTCTTT. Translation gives CASSLPDGGRAFF.